These 17 T cell receptor beta chains were all obtained from the same sample, sequenced in a study of T cell clonality in common variable immunodeficiency (dated by TCRdb to the mid-2010s). Library construction relied on the immunoSEQ multiplex PCR assay. Sourced from immuneACCESS, this table was stored by TCRdb with only in-frame sequences that have V and J called. A share of the clones is absent; for the studies checked, an unresolved V gene accounts for under half, and the remainder has no known explanation. For this sample, roughly 30,000 clones are listed, none of them singletons. The ten largest clonotypes hold 3.5% to 4.5% of the sample. The source material was peripheral blood mononuclear cells. These receptors came from a person aged 18 to 75 in good health.

In this sample, this clone turned up a few times. The CDR3 end falls 3 residues outside the read, so it is completed with the germline J gene. The gene calls are TRBV19 and TRBJ1-2, with 7 bases matching TRBD1. The CDR3 runs to 14 residues. CDR1 and CDR2 from the germline V gene are LNHDA and SQIVND (reference sequence). With V trimmed by 7 bases and J by 6 bases, 11 bases remained unmatched. This CDR3 is CASTSTNGQDGYTF. Incomplete CDR3 DNA: TGTGCCAGTACAAGCACAAACGGACAGGATGGC.

This clone was seen at least ten times. The missing CDR3 end, 3 residues past where the read stops, is filled in from the germline J gene. V is TRBV4-1 and J is TRBJ2-1; 7 bases are a match to TRBD2. Germline V lookup: CDR1 MGHRA, CDR2 YSYEKL. V trimming: 4 bases; J trimming: 0 bases; junction bases outside the gene matches: 0. CDR3 length: 14 residues. The CDR3 loop is CASSRTSSYNEQFF. The covered CDR3 bases are TGCGCCAGCAGCCGGACTAGCTCCTACAATGAG.

This clone has ten or more counts. The CDR3 extends 3 residues past the end of the read, so its final part is completed from the germline J gene. The same CDR3 also results from other DNA sequences found in this sample. This chain joins TRBV30 and TRBJ1-3; weak D call: TRBD1 (6 bases). The germline V gene has CDR1 GTSNPN and CDR2 SVGIG (reference sequence). This CDR3 comprises 14 residues. V was cut by 4 bases and J by 1 base, with 11 bases left in between. The sequenced part of the CDR3 DNA is TGTGCCTGGATCAGGGGAAGTTCTGGAAACACC. It yields the protein CAWIRGSSGNT. The entire CDR3 protein reads CAWIRGSSGNTIYF.

This clone has ten or more counts. Coverage ceases 3 residues before the CDR3 finishes, and the germline J gene fills in the end. The chain joins TRBV5-1 to TRBJ2-3; D not certain. Trimming pared 3 bases from V and 0 bases from J, leaving 5 bases between. The CDR3 sequence is 13 residues long. Germline loops: CDR1 SGHRS, CDR2 YFSETQ. CDR3 DNA, as far as it was read: TGCGCCAGCAGCTCCGTTAGCACAGATACG. This gives the protein CASSSVSTDT. The full-length CDR3 reads as CASSSVSTDTQYF.

This clone was recorded at least ten times. The CDR3 end lies 3 residues beyond the end of the read and is filled in from the germline J gene. This chain uses TRBV3-1 (or the pseudogene TRBV3-2) with TRBJ1-2; D gene ambiguous. Germline-derived CDR1 and CDR2 are LGHDT and YNNKEL (reference sequence). Trimming took 4 bases from V and 3 from J, leaving 12 bases between them. This CDR3 region has 14 residues. The CDR3 loop reads CASSPRSGYYGYTF. The covered CDR3 bases are TGTGCCAGCAGCCCCCGAAGCGGATACTATGGC.

This clone was seen ten or more times. The CDR3 extends 3 residues past the end of the read, so its final part is completed from the germline J gene. The chain has TRBV5-1 and TRBJ1-4; TRBD1 matches at 10 bases. CDR1 is SGHRS, CDR2 YFSETQ, per germline. With 3 bases clipped from V and 7 bases from J, the junction kept 6 bases outside the gene matches. The CDR3 length is 15 residues. CDR3 DNA, as far as it was read: TGCGCCAGCAGCTCTCCGGGACAGGGGATTGAAAAA. It is translated as CASSSPGQGIEK. The whole CDR3 is CASSSPGQGIEKLFF.

This clone was seen only a few times. Sequencing ends 3 residues short of the CDR3 end; the germline J gene provides the rest. The chain is built from TRBV11-2 and TRBJ1-2; 10 bases map to TRBD1. Germline V gene sequence: CDR1 SGHAT, CDR2 FQNNGV. The CDR3 is 14 residues long. CDR3 protein: CASSGIGTGDGYTF. The sequenced part of the CDR3 DNA is TGTGCCAGCAGCGGAATCGGGACAGGGGACGGC.

This clone was observed many times. The CDR3 goes on 3 residues after the read ends, and that part is filled in from the germline J gene. The chain couples TRBV19 to TRBJ2-1; 8 nucleotides match TRBD2. CDR1 is LNHDA and CDR2 is SQIVND in the germline V gene (reference sequence). The CDR3 is 14 amino acids. V gave up 6 bases and J gave up 6 bases; unmatched junction bases: 7. CDR3 amino acids: CASRGTRRFNEQFF. The CDR3 DNA, read in part, is TGTGCCAGTAGGGGGACTAGACGCTTCAATGAG. The full variable domain, rest sourced from reference TRBV19 and TRBJ2-1, is DGGITQSPKYLFRKEGQNVTLSCEQNLNHDAMYWYRQDPGQGLRLIYYSQIVNDFQKGDIAEGYSVSREKKESFPLTVTSAQKNPTAFYLCASRGTRRFNEQFFGPGTRLTVL.

On this clone itself: An end of the junction does not agree with germline; a read error may underlie this. Sequencing ends 3 residues short of the CDR3 end; the germline J gene provides the rest. This CDR3 is also generated by other DNA sequences in the sample. The chain carries TRBV7-9 and TRBJ1-3, with 7 bases fitting TRBD1. The CDR3 length is 13 residues. CDR1 is SEHNR, CDR2 FQNEAQ, per germline (reference sequence). The part of the CDR3 DNA that was read is TGTGCTGGCAGGGACAGCTCTGGAAACACT. It is translated as CAGRDSSGNT. The whole CDR3 sequence reads CAGRDSSGNTIYF.

This clone was picked up many times. A junction end diverges from the germline sequence, so it may reflect a read error. The CDR3 end lies 3 residues beyond the end of the read and is filled in from the germline J gene. This chain uses TRBV20-1 with TRBJ1-2, with 10 positions matching TRBD1. The CDR3 runs 15 residues. CDR1 and CDR2 from the germline V gene are DFQATT and SNEGSKA (reference sequence). CDR3 DNA, as far as it was read: TGCAGTGTTAGAGGCGGGACAGGGGATTTCTATGGC. Translation gives CSVRGGTGDFYG. The full CDR3 protein reads CSVRGGTGDFYGYTF.

This clone has at least ten counts. The read comes to an end 3 residues before the CDR3 does, leaving the germline J gene to fill in the end. The rearrangement joins TRBV7-3 to TRBJ2-3; D gene unclear. Trimming removed 4 bases at V and 3 bases at J, with 8 bases between. There are 13 residues in the CDR3. The germline CDR1 and CDR2 sequences are SGHTA and FQGTGA. The part of the CDR3 DNA that was read is TGTGCCAGCAGCTCCCTAAATACAGATACG. Its protein is CASSSLNTDT. The CDR3 in full is CASSSLNTDTQYF.

There are many counts of this clone. Read sequence stops 3 residues before the CDR3 end, and the germline J gene provides the missing end. This chain connects TRBV29-1 to TRBJ2-7; unclear D gene. CDR3 length: 14 residues. The ends were cut back, 4 bases at V and 2 bases at J, with 15 bases in the middle. Germline V lookup: CDR1 SQVTM, CDR2 ANQGSEA. CDR3 protein: CSVVLTVGPYEQYF. CDR3 bases read: TGCAGCGTTGTCTTAACGGTGGGCCCCTACGAG.

There are many counts of this clone. The CDR3 goes on 3 residues after the read ends, and that part is filled in from the germline J gene. This chain joins TRBV19 and TRBJ2-2; TRBD2 matches 13 bases. Germline V gene sequence: CDR1 LNHDA, CDR2 SQIVND (reference sequence). The J segment lost 6 bases and the V segment lost 6 bases, leaving 4 bases of the junction unmatched. CDR3 length: 15 residues. The CDR3 is CASRRLAGGPGELFF. The CDR3 DNA, read in part, is TGTGCCAGTAGGAGACTAGCGGGAGGTCCCGGGGAG.

Of note for this clone: The read stops 3 residues short of the end of the CDR3; the missing end is completed from the germline J gene. This chain joins TRBV2 and TRBJ1-2, with 7 bases identical to TRBD1. Trimming cost V 4 bases and J 4 bases; bases outside gene matches: 6. This CDR3 is built from 14 residues. Looked up from germline, CDR1 is SNHLY and CDR2 is FYNNEI. CDR3 DNA, as far as it was read: TGTGCCAGCAGTGTAGTACAGGGGACCTATGGC. Translating it yields CASSVVQGTYG. The complete CDR3 sequence is CASSVVQGTYGYTF.

As concerns this clone: The DNA ends 3 residues before the CDR3 does, and the rest of the CDR3 is filled in from the germline J gene. V gene TRBV7-8 combines with J gene TRBJ2-7; D perhaps matches TRBD2 (5 bases). CDR3 length: 14 amino acids. The germline CDR1 and CDR2 sequences are SGHVS and FQNEAQ. Trimming removed 9 bases from V and 2 bases from J, with 17 bases in between. CDR3 bases read: TGTGCCAGTAGTATAAGCGGTCCAGCCTACGAG. Translating it yields CASSISGPAYE. The whole CDR3 region reads CASSISGPAYEQYF.

This clone was counted at least ten times. The DNA ends 3 residues before the CDR3 does, and the rest of the CDR3 is filled in from the germline J gene. V usage is TRBV18 and J usage is TRBJ1-2; D gene ambiguous. The germline V gene encodes CDR1 KGHSH and CDR2 LQKENI. Trimming removed 1 base from V and 0 bases from J, with 9 bases in between. The CDR3 covers 15 residues. The CDR3 region is CASSPRGSTNYGYTF. The DNA read from the CDR3 is TGTGCCAGCTCACCACGAGGGTCAACTAACTATGGC.

In this sample, this clone turned up a few times. The read is 3 residues too short to cover the CDR3 end, so that end is filled in from the germline J gene. This chain joins TRBV30 and TRBJ2-4; TRBD2 agrees at 8 bases. Germline assignment: CDR1 GTSNPN and CDR2 SVGIG (reference sequence). This CDR3 is built from 14 residues. The CDR3 loop reads CAFSGASRTYGQYF. CDR3 DNA, as far as it was read: TGTGCCTTTAGCGGGGCCTCGAGGACCTATGGT. The whole variable domain, filled in from reference TRBV30 and TRBJ2-4, reads SQTIHQWPATLVQPVGSPLSLECTVEGTSNPNLYWYRQAAGRGLQLLFYSVGIGQISSEVPQNLSASRPQDRQFILSSKKLLLSDSGFYLCAFSGASRTYGQYFGAGTRLSVL.